The clone carrying this T cell receptor (beta chain) was found a few times. The target antigen is unknown. The CDR3 runs 13 residues. Trimming removed 6 bases at V and 3 bases at J, with 9 bases between. Germline CDR1 reads SGHTA; CDR2 reads FQGNSA. TCRdb ran MiXCR on the RACE reads and lists one entry per CDR3 protein. The repertoire consists of a few hundred thousand distinct CDR3 sequences, with approximately 7.5% occurring once and the leading ten covering 1.2%. Described time point: pre-sensitization, week 0. Stated treatment: therapeutic diphenylcyclopropenone sensitization with weekly scalp DPC. Alopecia patients deemed DPC-suitable, aged 18 to 70, excluding pregnancy. These data are taken from a study of human T cells and chemical hapten exposure. As for the study in general: Patch tests applied 0.01% DPC to the upper back, read at 6 days. Study conclusions and caveats: Expanded TCR counts at PT1 went up together with patch test score, a positive correlation. There were significantly more large CDR3 similarity clusters among expanded TCRs than among controls.

This sequence originates from a man aged 18 to 29 with alopecia areata. Some clones in this sample may be carry-over from other donors' samples. The V gene is TRBV7-2, the J gene TRBJ2-4; D gene ambiguous. The source was whole blood, collected in connection with sensitization to the hapten diphenylcyclopropenone (DPC). The CDR3 here is CASSGTNKNIQYF. The DNA for the CDR3 is TGTGCCAGCAGTGGCACAAACAAAAACATTCAGTACTTC.